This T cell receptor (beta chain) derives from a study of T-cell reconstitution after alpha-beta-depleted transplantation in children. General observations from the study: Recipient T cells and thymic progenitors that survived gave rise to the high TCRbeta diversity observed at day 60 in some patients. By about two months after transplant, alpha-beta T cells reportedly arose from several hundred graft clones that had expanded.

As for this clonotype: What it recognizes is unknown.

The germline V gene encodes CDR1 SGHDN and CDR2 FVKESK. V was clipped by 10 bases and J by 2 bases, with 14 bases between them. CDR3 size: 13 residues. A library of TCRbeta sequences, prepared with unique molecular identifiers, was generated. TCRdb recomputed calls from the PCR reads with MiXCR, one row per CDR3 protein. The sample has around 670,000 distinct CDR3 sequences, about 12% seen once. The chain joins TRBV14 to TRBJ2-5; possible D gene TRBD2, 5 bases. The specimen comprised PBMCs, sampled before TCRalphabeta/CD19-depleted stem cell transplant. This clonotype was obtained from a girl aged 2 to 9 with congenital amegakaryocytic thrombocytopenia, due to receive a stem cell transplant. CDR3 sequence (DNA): TGTGCCACCTCGCCGGGATTTCAAGAGACCCAGTACTTC. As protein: CATSPGFQETQYF.